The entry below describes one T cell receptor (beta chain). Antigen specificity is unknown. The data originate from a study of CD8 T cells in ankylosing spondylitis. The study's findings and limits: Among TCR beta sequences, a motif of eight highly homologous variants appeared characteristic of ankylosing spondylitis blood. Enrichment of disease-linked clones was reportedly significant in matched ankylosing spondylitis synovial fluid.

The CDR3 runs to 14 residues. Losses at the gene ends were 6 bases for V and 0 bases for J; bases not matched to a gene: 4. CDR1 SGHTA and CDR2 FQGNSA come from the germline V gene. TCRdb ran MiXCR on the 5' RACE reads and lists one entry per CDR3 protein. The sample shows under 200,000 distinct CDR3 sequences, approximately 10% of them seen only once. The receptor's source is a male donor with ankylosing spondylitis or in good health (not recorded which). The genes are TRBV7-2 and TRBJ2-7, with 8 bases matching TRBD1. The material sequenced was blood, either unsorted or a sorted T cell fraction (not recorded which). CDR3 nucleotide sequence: TGTGCCAGCAGAAATACAGGGGGCTCCTACGAGCAGTACTTC. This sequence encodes CASRNTGGSYEQYF.